This T cell receptor beta chain emerged from a study of identical twins. Broader study findings: Analyses of zero insertions could, in part, be confounded by invariant MAIT and iNKT cells. Whereas memory repertoires showed no such difference, abundant cord blood beta clonotypes carried fewer insertions. There was more out-of-frame TCR alpha sharing in monozygotic twins than models estimated.

V was cut by 2 bases and J by 5 bases, with 13 bases left in between. The CDR3 runs to 14 residues. From germline, CDR1 is MGHDK and CDR2 SYGVNS. TCRdb recomputed calls from the 5' RACE reads with MiXCR, one row per CDR3 protein. Here the sample spans fewer than 350,000 distinct CDR3 sequences, around 8.8% being singletons. Regarding this clonotype: Its antigen is as yet unknown.

The same data also contributed to another study, on yellow fever vaccine responses in identical twins. That study reports: Twins reportedly showed a vaccine T cell response that seemed partly convergent and partly personalized.

The V call is TRBV25-1, the J call TRBJ2-7; no firm D call. The sample taken for sequencing was memory (CD45RO+) T cells sorted from blood. This sequence was found in a woman between 18 and 30 years old in good health. The DNA for the CDR3 is TGTGCCAGCAGTGAACCCCCCGTAAGGGACGAGCAGTACTTC. It is translated as CASSEPPVRDEQYF.